A single sample is the source of the 24 T cell receptor beta chains below, sequenced in a study of blood T cell repertoires in COVID-19. Assay used: immunoSEQ multiplex PCR; TCRdb lists only in-frame clones, some missing. The profile shows 70,000 to 80,000 clones, approximately 87% of them singletons. The sequenced sample consisted of peripheral blood. The receptors were sampled from a man of 80 years or more in a cohort sampled during active COVID-19.

The chain recombines TRBV10-1 with TRBJ2-2, with D maybe TRBD2 (6 bases). V shed 8 bases and J shed 3 bases, with 16 bases lying between them. Germline V gene lookup returns CDR1 WNHNN and CDR2 SYGVQD (reference sequence). The CDR3 contains 15 residues. CDR3 DNA sequence: TGCGCCAGCGTACAAGCCCCGGGAGACACCGGGGAGCTGTTTTTT. It yields the protein CASVQAPGDTGELFF.

The chain is built from TRBV3-1 (or the pseudogene TRBV3-2) and TRBJ1-1; possible D gene TRBD1, 6 bases. The CDR3 contains 14 residues. CDR1 LGHDT and CDR2 YNNKEL come from the germline V gene (reference sequence). Trimming stripped 4 bases from V and 4 bases from J, with 13 bases between. CDR3 residues: CASSLGAETTEAFF. The CDR3 bases are TGTGCCAGCAGCCTGGGGGCCGAAACCACTGAAGCTTTCTTT.

This clone was picked up a small number of times. The rearrangement links TRBV27 to TRBJ1-6; tentative D call: TRBD1 (5 bases). Trimming left V 7 bases short and J 1 base short, with 8 bases between. The CDR3 has 14 residues. In germline, CDR1 is MNHEY, CDR2 SMNVEV (reference sequence). DNA of the CDR3: TGTGCCAGCACCCAGGGTTCCTATAATTCACCCCTCCACTTT. Its translation is CASTQGSYNSPLHF.

The genes are TRBV5-7 and TRBJ1-1, with a weak D call TRBD1 (6 bases). TRBV5-7 is marked as an open reading frame, function uncertain. Deletions cut 0 bases from V and 2 bases from J, with 11 bases between. The CDR3 runs 15 residues. This CDR3 reads CASSLAGGANTEAFF. The CDR3, as DNA: TGTGCCAGCAGCTTGGCCGGGGGGGCAAACACTGAAGCTTTCTTT.

This clone was counted a single time. V is TRBV28 and J is TRBJ1-1; D may be TRBD1 (6 bases). Germline CDR1 MDHEN, CDR2 SYDVKM. The CDR3 is 15 amino acids. V shed 5 bases and J shed 1 base, with 14 bases lying between them. In nucleotides, the CDR3 is TGTGCCAGCAGTAGGGGGGGGGTCCAGAACACTGAAGCTTTCTTT. Translated: CASSRGGVQNTEAFF.

The chain recombines TRBV4-1 with TRBJ2-1, with 9 positions matching TRBD2. The CDR3 runs 19 residues. Looked up from germline, CDR1 is MGHRA and CDR2 is YSYEKL. With 0 bases clipped from V and 2 bases from J, the junction kept 11 bases outside the gene matches. The CDR3 loop reads CASSQDFGGGANAYNEQFF. CDR3 coding DNA: TGCGCCAGCAGCCAAGATTTTGGCGGGGGGGCGAACGCCTACAATGAGCAGTTCTTC.

The genes are TRBV6-6 and TRBJ1-1; maybe TRBD1 (5 bases). CDR1 is MNHNY, CDR2 SVGAGI, per germline (reference sequence). V gave up 5 bases and J gave up 4 bases, with 23 bases separating them. CDR3 size: 17 residues. The CDR3 DNA reads as TGTGCCAGCAGTCGACTAACAATCAGGGTAGGAGTCACTGAAGCTTTCTTT. The encoded protein is CASSRLTIRVGVTEAFF.

This clone was seen just once. The chain links TRBV6-4 to TRBJ1-6; unclear D gene. This CDR3 is 14 amino acids long. Germline CDR1 and CDR2: MRHNA and SNTAGT. V gave up 5 bases and J gave up 0 bases, with 5 bases separating them. The CDR3, as DNA: TGTGCCAGCAGTTCTAGCTCCTATAATTCACCCCTCCACTTT. This encodes CASSSSSYNSPLHF.

This sequence joins TRBV7-2 and TRBJ2-6; D call uncertain. The CDR3 spans 15 residues. V lost 5 bases and J 0 bases, leaving 8 bases between the germline ends. From germline, CDR1 is SGHTA and CDR2 FQGNSA. CDR3 in DNA: TGTGCCAGCAGCCTTCGAGGCTCTGGGGCCAACGTCCTGACTTTC. Its protein is CASSLRGSGANVLTF.

This clone was seen just once. This chain connects TRBV19 to TRBJ2-2; TRBD1 aligns across 8 bases. After removal of 4 bases from V and 4 bases from J, the junction contained 5 bases not matched to a gene. The length of the CDR3 is 15 residues. The germline V gene has CDR1 LNHDA and CDR2 SQIVND (reference sequence). CDR3 region: CASSTTGAVTGELFF. CDR3 bases: TGTGCCAGTAGTACGACAGGGGCCGTCACCGGGGAGCTGTTTTTT.

This rearrangement joins TRBV19 to TRBJ1-6; 8 nucleotides align to TRBD1. CDR3 length equals 14 residues. Germline lookup yields CDR1 LNHDA and CDR2 SQIVND (reference sequence). V shed 6 bases and J 6 bases; nucleotides not matched to a gene: 4. The chain's CDR3 is CASSLGQVNSPLHF. The CDR3 bases are TGTGCCAGTAGCCTGGGACAGGTTAATTCACCCCTCCACTTT.

The chain recombines TRBV28 with TRBJ1-2, with a possible D match to TRBD1 (6 bases). CDR1 and CDR2 (germline): MDHEN, SYDVKM. The CDR3 has 16 residues. V was trimmed by 7 bases and J by 1 base, leaving 19 bases between them. The CDR3 DNA reads as TGTGCCAGCAATCGTATTGGGGACACCAATAACTATGGCTACACCTTC. This encodes CASNRIGDTNNYGYTF.

The chain carries TRBV2 and TRBJ1-1, with TRBD1 identical over 9 bases. The CDR3 covers 13 residues. Germline trimming cut 5 bases from V and 6 bases from J; bases unmatched to any gene: 4. Germline V gene lookup returns CDR1 SNHLY and CDR2 FYNNEI. CDR3 sequence reads: CASSRQGDSEAFF. CDR3 bases: TGTGCCAGCAGTCGACAGGGGGACTCTGAAGCTTTCTTT.

J is TRBJ2-3 and V is TRBV19; D possibly corresponds to TRBD1 (5 bases). This CDR3 contains 14 residues. The germline V and J ends were trimmed by 5 bases and 2 bases, with 11 bases remaining between them. The germline CDR1 and CDR2 sequences are LNHDA and SQIVND (reference sequence). The CDR3, as DNA: TGTGCCAGTAGTTTACAGGAATACACAGATACGCAGTATTTT. Translating it yields CASSLQEYTDTQYF.

The chain carries TRBV7-6 and TRBJ2-2, with TRBD1 matching over 9 bases. There are 14 residues in the CDR3. The ends lost 5 bases at V and 6 bases at J; junction bases unmatched: 4. Germline V gene data show CDR1 as SGHVS and CDR2 as FNYEAQ. The CDR3 spells CASSRTGESGELFF. The DNA of the CDR3 is TGTGCCAGCAGCCGGACAGGGGAATCCGGGGAGCTGTTTTTT.

The V gene is TRBV7-2, the J gene TRBJ2-5; TRBD1 matches at 8 bases. Unmatched junction bases numbered 3, after V lost 5 bases and J lost 4 bases. The length of the CDR3 is 13 residues. Germline-derived CDR1 and CDR2 are SGHTA and FQGNSA. CDR3 nucleotides: TGTGCCAGCAGCCGAACAGGGGGAGAGACCCAGTACTTC. Protein sequence: CASSRTGGETQYF.

This clone showed up just once. The V call is TRBV6-5, the J call TRBJ2-7, with 7 bases identical to TRBD2. The V segment lost 9 bases and the J segment 3 bases; nucleotides outside the gene matches: 11. Germline CDR1 is MNHEY and CDR2 is SVGAGI. The CDR3 sequence is 14 residues long. CDR3 region: CASRGGGRRYEQYF. DNA of the CDR3: TGTGCCAGTAGGGGCGGGGGACGCCGCTACGAGCAGTACTTC.

This chain uses TRBV28 with TRBJ2-7, with 10 bases that match TRBD2. With 6 bases clipped from V and 4 bases from J, the junction kept 9 bases outside the gene matches. The CDR3 spans 15 residues. Germline loops: CDR1 MDHEN, CDR2 SYDVKM. CDR3 in amino acids: CASSPPSGGNYEQYV. CDR3 bases: TGTGCCAGCAGCCCTCCTAGCGGGGGAAATTACGAGCAGTACGTC.

The chain carries TRBV5-1 and TRBJ2-3; 12 nucleotides align to TRBD2. The CDR3 runs to 17 residues. J gave up 4 bases and V 4 bases, and 10 bases lay outside the gene matches. Looked up from germline, CDR1 is SGHRS and CDR2 is YFSETQ. The CDR3 is CASSLDPSSGGADTQYF. CDR3 sequence (DNA): TGCGCCAGCAGCCTCGACCCCTCTAGCGGGGGGGCAGATACGCAGTATTTT.

This sequence joins TRBV6-4 and TRBJ1-2; perhaps TRBD1 as D (6 bases). Germline CDR1 is MRHNA and CDR2 is SNTAGT. V was clipped by 0 bases and J by 13 bases, with 15 bases between them. CDR3 length: 13 residues. This CDR3 is CASSDSGRGPSTF. Here the CDR3 DNA reads TGTGCCAGCAGTGACTCAGGCAGGGGCCCTAGCACCTTC.

The chain joins TRBV28 to TRBJ1-4, with a weak D call TRBD1 (6 bases). The germline CDR1 and CDR2 sequences are MDHEN and SYDVKM. The length of the CDR3 is 16 residues. Trimming took off 6 bases at V and 5 bases at J, with 19 bases between the two ends. The CDR3 DNA follows: TGTGCCAGCAGCCGGTTACAGGGTGGCCTAAATGAAAAACTGTTTTTT. This sequence encodes CASSRLQGGLNEKLFF.

The chain has TRBV3-1 (or the pseudogene TRBV3-2) and TRBJ2-5; 11 bases are shared with TRBD2. The J segment lost 5 bases and the V segment lost 4 bases, leaving 9 bases of the junction unmatched. This CDR3 has 16 amino acids. CDR1 is LGHDT and CDR2 is YNNKEL in the germline V gene (reference sequence). CDR3 nucleotide sequence: TGTGCCAGCAGCCCACCGCCTAGCGGGGGGCGCGAGACCCAGTACTTC. Its protein is CASSPPPSGGRETQYF.

The rearrangement links TRBV6-6 to TRBJ1-1; D possibly corresponds to TRBD1 (5 bases). With 0 bases removed from V and 3 bases from J, the gap between germline ends came to 8 bases. This CDR3 has 14 residues. Germline CDR1 is MNHNY and CDR2 is SVGAGI (reference sequence). CDR3 sequence (DNA): TGTGCCAGCAGTTACTCCAGGGTCTACACTGAAGCTTTCTTT. Residues: CASSYSRVYTEAFF.

The rearrangement uses TRBV9 and TRBJ2-3; 7 nucleotides line up with TRBD2. Unmatched junction bases numbered 1, after V lost 0 bases and J lost 9 bases. In germline, CDR1 is SGDLS, CDR2 YYNGEE. CDR3 length equals 12 residues. The CDR3 here is CASSVDGRTQYF. CDR3 nucleotide sequence: TGTGCCAGCAGCGTAGACGGGAGGACGCAGTATTTT.